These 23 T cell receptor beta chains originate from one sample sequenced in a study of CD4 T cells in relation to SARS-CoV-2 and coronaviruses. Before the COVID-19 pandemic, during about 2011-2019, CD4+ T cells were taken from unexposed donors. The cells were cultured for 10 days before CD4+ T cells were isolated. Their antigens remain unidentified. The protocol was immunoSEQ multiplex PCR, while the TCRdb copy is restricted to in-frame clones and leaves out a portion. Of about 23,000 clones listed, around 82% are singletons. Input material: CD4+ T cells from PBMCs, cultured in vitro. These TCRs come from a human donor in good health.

The CDR3 nucleotides are TGTGCCAGCAGCCCAAGGAGGGGGACTAGCGGGAGTGATACGCAGTATTTT. Encoded protein: CASSPRRGTSGSDTQYF. This chain joins TRBV6-4 and TRBJ2-3; 14 nucleotides match TRBD2. J lost 6 bases, V lost 6 bases, and 11 bases had no gene match. The CDR3 contains 17 residues. Germline V gene lookup returns CDR1 MRHNA and CDR2 SNTAGT.

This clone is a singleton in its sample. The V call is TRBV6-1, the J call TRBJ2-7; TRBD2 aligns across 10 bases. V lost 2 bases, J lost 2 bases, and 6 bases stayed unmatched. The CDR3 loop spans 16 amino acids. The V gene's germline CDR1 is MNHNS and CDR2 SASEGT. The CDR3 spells CASSEIGLAGAYEQYF. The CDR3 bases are TGTGCCAGCAGTGAAATCGGGCTAGCGGGGGCCTACGAGCAGTACTTC.

CDR3 nucleotide sequence: TGTGCCACCAGCAGAGGATATGGAGACACTGAAGCTTTCTTT. Protein: CATSRGYGDTEAFF. This chain uses TRBV15 with TRBJ1-1; D gene unclear. Germline lookup yields CDR1 LNHNV and CDR2 YYDKDF (reference sequence). This CDR3 contains 14 residues. Trimming removed 1 base at V and 3 bases at J, with 9 bases between.

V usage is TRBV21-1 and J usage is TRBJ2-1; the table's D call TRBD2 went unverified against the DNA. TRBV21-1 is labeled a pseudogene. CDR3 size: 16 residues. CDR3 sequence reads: CASSKDRRVHRDEQFF. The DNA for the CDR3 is TGTGCCAGCAGCAAAGATAGGCGGGTCCATAGGGATGAGCAGTTCTTC.

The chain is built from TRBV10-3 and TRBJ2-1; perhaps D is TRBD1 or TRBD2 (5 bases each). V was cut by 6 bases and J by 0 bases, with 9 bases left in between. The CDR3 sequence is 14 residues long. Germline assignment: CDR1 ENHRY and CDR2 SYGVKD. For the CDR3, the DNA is TGTGCCATCAGGGGGACGAGCTCCTACAATGAGCAGTTCTTC. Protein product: CAIRGTSSYNEQFF.

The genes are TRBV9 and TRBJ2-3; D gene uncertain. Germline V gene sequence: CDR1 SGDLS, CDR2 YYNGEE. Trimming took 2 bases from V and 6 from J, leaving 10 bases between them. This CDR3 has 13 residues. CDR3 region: CASSVDHSDTQYF. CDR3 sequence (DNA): TGTGCCAGCAGCGTGGACCACTCCGATACGCAGTATTTT. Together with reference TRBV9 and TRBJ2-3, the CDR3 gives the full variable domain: DSGVTQTPKHLITATGQRVTLRCSPRSGDLSVYWYQQSLDQGLQFLIQYYNGEERAKGNILERFSAQQFPDLHSELNLSSLELGDSALYFCASSVDHSDTQYFGPGTRLTVL.

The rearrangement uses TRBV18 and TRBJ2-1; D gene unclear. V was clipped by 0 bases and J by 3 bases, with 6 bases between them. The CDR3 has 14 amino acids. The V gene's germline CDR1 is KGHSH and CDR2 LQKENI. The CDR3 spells CASSPPQDYNEQFF. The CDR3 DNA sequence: TGTGCCAGCTCACCACCGCAGGACTACAATGAGCAGTTCTTC.

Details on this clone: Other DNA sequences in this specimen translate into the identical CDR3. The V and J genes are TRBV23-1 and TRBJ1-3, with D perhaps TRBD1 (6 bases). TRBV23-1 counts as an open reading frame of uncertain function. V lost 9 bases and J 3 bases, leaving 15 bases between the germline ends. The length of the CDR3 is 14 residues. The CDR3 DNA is TGCGCCAGAAAGTCGGGGGGCGTTGGAAACACCATATATTTT. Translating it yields CARKSGGVGNTIYF.

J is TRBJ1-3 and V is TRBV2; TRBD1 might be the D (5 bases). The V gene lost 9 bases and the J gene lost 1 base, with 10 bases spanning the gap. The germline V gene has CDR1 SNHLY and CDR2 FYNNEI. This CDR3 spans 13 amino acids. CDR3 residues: CARQVLSGNTIYF. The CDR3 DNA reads TGTGCCAGACAGGTGTTATCTGGAAACACCATATATTTT.

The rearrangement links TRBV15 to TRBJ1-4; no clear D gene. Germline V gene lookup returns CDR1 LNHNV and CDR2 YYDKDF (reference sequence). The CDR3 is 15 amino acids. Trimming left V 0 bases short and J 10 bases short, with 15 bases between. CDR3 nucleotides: TGTGCCACCAGCAGAGATCCAGTCCCCGAAGGAAAACTGTTTTTT. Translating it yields CATSRDPVPEGKLFF.

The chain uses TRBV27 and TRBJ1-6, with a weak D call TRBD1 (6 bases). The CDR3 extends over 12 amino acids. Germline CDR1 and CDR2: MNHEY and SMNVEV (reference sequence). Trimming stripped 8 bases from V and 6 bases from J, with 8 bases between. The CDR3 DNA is TGTGCCAGCGGGACATCTAATTCACCCCTCCACTTT. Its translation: CASGTSNSPLHF.

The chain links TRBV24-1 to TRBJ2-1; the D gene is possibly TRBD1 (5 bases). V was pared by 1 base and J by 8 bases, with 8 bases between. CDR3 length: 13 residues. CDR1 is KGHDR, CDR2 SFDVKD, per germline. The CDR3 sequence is CATSDFRAHEQFF. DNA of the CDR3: TGTGCCACCAGTGATTTCAGGGCCCATGAGCAGTTCTTC.

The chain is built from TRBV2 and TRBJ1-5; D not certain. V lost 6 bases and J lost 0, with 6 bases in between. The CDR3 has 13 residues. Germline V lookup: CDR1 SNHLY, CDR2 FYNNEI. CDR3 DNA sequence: TGTGCCAGCAGACCGACTAGCAATCAGCCCCAGCATTTT. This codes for CASRPTSNQPQHF. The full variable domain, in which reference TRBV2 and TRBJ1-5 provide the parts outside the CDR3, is EPEVTQTPSHQVTQMGQEVILRCVPISNHLYFYWYRQILGQKVEFLVSFYNNEISEKSEIFDDQFSVERPDGSNFTLKIRSTKLEDSAMYFCASRPTSNQPQHFGDGTRLSIL.

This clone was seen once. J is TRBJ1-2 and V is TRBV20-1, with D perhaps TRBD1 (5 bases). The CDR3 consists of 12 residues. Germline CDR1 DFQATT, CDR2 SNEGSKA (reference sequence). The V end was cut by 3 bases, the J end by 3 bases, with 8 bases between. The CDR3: CSASSGDYGYTF. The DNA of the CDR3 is TGCAGTGCTAGTTCGGGGGACTATGGCTACACCTTC.

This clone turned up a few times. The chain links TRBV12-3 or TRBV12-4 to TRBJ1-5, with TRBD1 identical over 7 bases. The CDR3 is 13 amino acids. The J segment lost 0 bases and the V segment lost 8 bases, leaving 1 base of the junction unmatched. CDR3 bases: TGTGCCAGCGGACAGGTTAGCAATCAGCCCCAGCATTTT. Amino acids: CASGQVSNQPQHF.

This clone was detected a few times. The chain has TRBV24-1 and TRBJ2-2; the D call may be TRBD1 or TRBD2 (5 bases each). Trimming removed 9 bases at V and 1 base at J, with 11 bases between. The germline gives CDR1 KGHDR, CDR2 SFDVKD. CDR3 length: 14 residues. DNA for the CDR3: TGTGCCACCGGGACCCGACGGAACACCGGGGAGCTGTTTTTT. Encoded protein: CATGTRRNTGELFF.

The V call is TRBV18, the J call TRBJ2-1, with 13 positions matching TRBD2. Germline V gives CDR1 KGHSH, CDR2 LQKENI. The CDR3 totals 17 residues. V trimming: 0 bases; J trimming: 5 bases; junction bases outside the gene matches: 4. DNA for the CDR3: TGTGCCAGCTCACCACCGGGACTAGCGGGAAACAACAATGAGCAGTTCTTC. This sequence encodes CASSPPGLAGNNNEQFF. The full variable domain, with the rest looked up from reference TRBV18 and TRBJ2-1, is NAGVMQNPRHLVRRRGQEARLRCSPMKGHSHVYWYRQLPEEGLKFMVYLQKENIIDESGMPKERFSAEFPKEGPSILRIQQVVRGDSAAYFCASSPPGLAGNNNEQFFGPGTRLTVL.

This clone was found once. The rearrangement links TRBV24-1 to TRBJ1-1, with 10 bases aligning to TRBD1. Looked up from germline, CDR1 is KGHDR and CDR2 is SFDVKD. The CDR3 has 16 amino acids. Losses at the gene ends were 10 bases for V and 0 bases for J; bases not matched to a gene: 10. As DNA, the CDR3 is TGTGCCACTAGGACAGGGGGGATGGGAATGAACACTGAAGCTTTCTTT. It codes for CATRTGGMGMNTEAFF.

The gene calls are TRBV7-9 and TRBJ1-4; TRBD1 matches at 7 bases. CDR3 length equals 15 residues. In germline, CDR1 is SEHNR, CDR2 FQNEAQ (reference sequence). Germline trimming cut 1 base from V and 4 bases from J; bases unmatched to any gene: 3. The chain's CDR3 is CASSLDRGDNEKLFF. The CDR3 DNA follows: TGTGCCAGCAGCTTAGACAGGGGCGATAATGAAAAACTGTTTTTT.

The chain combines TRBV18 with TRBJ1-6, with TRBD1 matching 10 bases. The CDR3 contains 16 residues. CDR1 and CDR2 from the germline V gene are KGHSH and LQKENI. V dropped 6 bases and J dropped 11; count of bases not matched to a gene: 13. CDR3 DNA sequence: TGTGCCAGCTCGCGGAACACCGGGACAGGGGACACACCCCTCCACTTT. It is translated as CASSRNTGTGDTPLHF.

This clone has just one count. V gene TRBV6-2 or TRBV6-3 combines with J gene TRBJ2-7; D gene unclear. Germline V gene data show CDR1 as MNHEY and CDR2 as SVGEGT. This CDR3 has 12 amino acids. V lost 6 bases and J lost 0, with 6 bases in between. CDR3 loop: CASSQSSYEQYF. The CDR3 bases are TGTGCCAGCAGCCAAAGCTCCTACGAGCAGTACTTC.

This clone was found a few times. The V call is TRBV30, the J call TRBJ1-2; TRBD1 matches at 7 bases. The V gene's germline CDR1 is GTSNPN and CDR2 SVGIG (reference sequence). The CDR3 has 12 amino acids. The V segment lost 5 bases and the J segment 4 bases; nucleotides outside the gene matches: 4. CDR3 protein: CAWAGGGYGYTF. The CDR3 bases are TGTGCCTGGGCAGGGGGTGGCTATGGCTACACCTTC.

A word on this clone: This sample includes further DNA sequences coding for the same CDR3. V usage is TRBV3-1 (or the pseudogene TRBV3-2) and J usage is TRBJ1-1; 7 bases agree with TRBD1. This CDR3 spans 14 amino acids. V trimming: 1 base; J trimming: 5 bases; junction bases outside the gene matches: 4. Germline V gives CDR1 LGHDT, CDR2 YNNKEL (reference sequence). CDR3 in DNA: TGTGCCAGCAGCCAAGGACAGGGAGAGACTGAAGCTTTCTTT. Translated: CASSQGQGETEAFF.